A selection of T cell receptor beta chains follows, all from one sample in a study of blood T cell repertoires in COVID-19. TCRdb's table, derived via immunoSEQ multiplex PCR, lists solely in-frame clones and lacks some. The table lists about 240,000 clones, about 85% of them singletons. Material for sequencing was peripheral blood. The receptor source for this set is a man aged 25-40 years who had recovered from COVID-19. CDR3s include the opening cysteine and the closing phenylalanine or tryptophan. D genes are given only for firm matches. A clone size is listed for some rows: how often the clone was seen (once, few, many), or a class if it is expanded.

d_gene | abundance | j_gene | v_gene | CDR3aa | CDR3nt
TRBD2 | . | TRBJ2-5 | TRBV2 | CASSEYWRGGLEETQYF | TGTGCCAGCAGTGAATATTGGCGGGGGGGCCTAGAAGAGACCCAGTACTTC
TRBD2 | once | TRBJ2-1 | TRBV5-1 | CASSYTSASVNEQFF | TGCGCCAGCAGCTATACTAGCGCCTCGGTCAATGAGCAGTTCTTC
TRBD1 | . | TRBJ2-1 | TRBV4-1 | CASSQDWLQGIVNEQFF | TGCGCCAGCAGCCAAGATTGGTTACAGGGGATTGTCAATGAGCAGTTCTTC
. | . | TRBJ1-3 | TRBV19 | CASRTASGNTIYF | TGTGCCAGTAGGACAGCTTCGGGAAACACCATATATTTT
. | . | TRBJ2-1 | TRBV6-2/TRBV6-3 | CASSPVLDSVSEQFF | TGTGCCAGCAGTCCCGTTTTGGACTCAGTGAGTGAGCAGTTCTTC
. | . | TRBJ1-5 | TRBV18 | CASSPTGNQPQHF | TGTGCCAGCTCACCTACAGGGAATCAGCCCCAGCATTTT
TRBD2 | . | TRBJ2-5 | TRBV5-4 | CASSLAPGLAGQETQYF | TGTGCCAGCAGCTTGGCCCCCGGACTAGCGGGACAAGAGACCCAGTACTTC
. | . | TRBJ2-5 | TRBV3-1/TRBV3-2 | CASSQGAGSWETQYF | TGTGCCAGCAGCCAAGGTGCAGGGTCGTGGGAGACCCAGTACTTC
. | few | TRBJ2-2 | TRBV7-3 | CASSRQPQNTGELFF | TGTGCCAGCAGTAGACAGCCACAGAACACCGGGGAGCTGTTTTTT
. | . | TRBJ2-2 | TRBV5-1 | CASSLGQTTGELFF | TGCGCCAGCAGCTTGGGACAAACGACCGGGGAGCTGTTTTTT
. | . | TRBJ2-3 | TRBV19 | CASSIGGPRTDTQYF | TGTGCCAGTAGTATAGGAGGCCCCCGGACAGATACGCAGTATTTT
TRBD1 | . | TRBJ2-7 | TRBV6-5 | CASKGQGVFSYEQYF | TGTGCCAGCAAGGGACAGGGGGTTTTCTCCTACGAGCAGTACTTC
TRBD1 | . | TRBJ1-6 | TRBV18 | CASSQSTGGENSPLHF | TGTGCCAGCTCACAATCGACAGGGGGGGAAAATTCACCCCTCCACTTT
. | . | TRBJ1-2 | TRBV6-1 | CASSELRSGSYGYTF | TGTGCCAGCAGTGAACTCCGGTCAGGGTCCTATGGCTACACCTTC
TRBD1 | . | TRBJ1-6 | TRBV7-9 | CASSLVPGQGNSPLHF | TGTGCCAGCAGCTTAGTCCCGGGACAGGGAAATTCACCCCTCCACTTT
. | . | TRBJ2-3 | TRBV18 | CASSPPRGGGRGTDTQYF | TGTGCCAGCTCACCACCACGGGGCGGGGGCCGCGGCACAGATACGCAGTATTTT
TRBD1 | . | TRBJ1-5 | TRBV25-1 | CASNDREDQPQHF | TGTGCCAGCAACGACAGGGAGGATCAGCCCCAGCATTTT
. | few | TRBJ1-2 | TRBV7-9 | CASSSTYSYGYTF | TGTGCCAGCAGCTCCACCTATAGCTATGGCTACACCTTC
TRBD1 | . | TRBJ1-1 | TRBV27 | CASSLQGASVTEAFF | TGTGCCAGCAGTTTACAGGGGGCGAGTGTCACTGAAGCTTTCTTT
. | . | TRBJ2-7 | TRBV15 | CATSREGVEQYF | TGTGCCACCAGCAGAGAAGGGGTGGAGCAGTACTTC
. | . | TRBJ2-2 | TRBV5-5 | CASSRNTGELFF | TGTGCCAGCAGCCGTAATACCGGGGAGCTGTTTTTT
TRBD2 | once | TRBJ2-7 | TRBV5-1 | CASKRDLATWEQYF | TGCGCCAGCAAGCGGGACCTCGCGACCTGGGAGCAGTACTTC
. | . | TRBJ2-3 | TRBV28 | CASGAPSTDTQYF | TGTGCCAGCGGGGCACCTAGCACAGATACGCAGTATTTT
. | once | TRBJ1-5 | TRBV28 | CASSFPYQPQHF | TGTGCCAGCAGTTTCCCTTATCAGCCCCAGCATTTT
TRBD2 | once | TRBJ2-1 | TRBV3-1/TRBV3-2 | CASSQGSGVGNEQFF | TGTGCCAGCAGCCAAGGGAGCGGGGTTGGAAATGAGCAGTTCTTC
. | . | TRBJ1-4 | TRBV19 | CASNPIIGEKLFF | TGTGCCAGTAATCCGATAATCGGGGAAAAACTGTTTTTT
TRBD2 | . | TRBJ2-2 | TRBV6-1 | CASSDGRYIGGELFF | TGTGCCAGCAGTGACGGGAGGTATATTGGGGGGGAGCTGTTTTTT
TRBD1 | few | TRBJ1-2 | TRBV6-5 | CASNGIGTGESYTF | TGTGCCAGCAATGGCATCGGGACAGGGGAGTCCTACACCTTC
TRBD1 | . | TRBJ2-5 | TRBV18 | CASSRPGQGFQETQYF | TGTGCCAGCTCACGTCCGGGACAGGGCTTCCAAGAGACCCAGTACTTC
. | . | TRBJ1-1 | TRBV4-1 | CASSRTANTEAFF | TGCGCCAGCAGCCGGACAGCTAACACTGAAGCTTTCTTT
. | . | TRBJ1-3 | TRBV12-3/TRBV12-4 | CASSLLSVGTIYF | TGTGCCAGCAGCCTCCTTAGTGTTGGCACCATATATTTT
. | . | TRBJ2-5 | TRBV9 | CASSGDLGGSKTQYF | TGTGCCAGCAGCGGAGACCTAGGGGGTTCGAAGACCCAGTACTTC
. | . | TRBJ1-1 | TRBV9 | CASSEGAGPRRDGAFF | TGTGCCAGCAGCGAGGGAGCCGGCCCCAGAAGAGATGGAGCTTTCTTT